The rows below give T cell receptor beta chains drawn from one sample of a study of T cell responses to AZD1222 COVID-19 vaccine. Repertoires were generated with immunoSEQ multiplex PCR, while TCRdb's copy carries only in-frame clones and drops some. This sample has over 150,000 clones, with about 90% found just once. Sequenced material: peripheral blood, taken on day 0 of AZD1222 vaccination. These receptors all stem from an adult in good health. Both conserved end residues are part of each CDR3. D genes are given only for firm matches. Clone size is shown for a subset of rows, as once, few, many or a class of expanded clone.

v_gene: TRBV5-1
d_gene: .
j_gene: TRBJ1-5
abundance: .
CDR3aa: CASSLGGQGQPQHF
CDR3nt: TGCGCCAGCAGCTTGGGGGGGCAGGGTCAGCCCCAGCATTTT

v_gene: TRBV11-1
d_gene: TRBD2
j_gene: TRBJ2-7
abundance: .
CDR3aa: CASSLERGPYEQYF
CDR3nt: TGTGCCAGCAGCTTAGAGCGGGGCCCCTACGAGCAGTACTTC

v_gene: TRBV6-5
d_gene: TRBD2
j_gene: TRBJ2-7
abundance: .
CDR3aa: CASRPGASGKYDQYF
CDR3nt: TGTGCCAGCAGGCCCGGGGCTAGCGGGAAATACGACCAGTACTTC

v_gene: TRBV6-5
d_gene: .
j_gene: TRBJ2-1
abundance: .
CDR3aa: CASSPQRTTYNEQFF
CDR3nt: TGTGCCAGCAGTCCCCAGCGGACTACATACAATGAGCAGTTCTTC

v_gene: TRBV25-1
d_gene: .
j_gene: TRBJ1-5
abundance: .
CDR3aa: CASSEIPGGLSNQPQHF
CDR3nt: TGTGCCAGCAGTGAAATTCCCGGAGGGCTTAGCAATCAGCCCCAGCATTTT

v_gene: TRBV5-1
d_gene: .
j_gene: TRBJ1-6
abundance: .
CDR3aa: CASSLALNSYSPLHF
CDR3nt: TGCGCCAGCAGCTTGGCCTTAAACAGTTATTCACCCCTCCACTTT

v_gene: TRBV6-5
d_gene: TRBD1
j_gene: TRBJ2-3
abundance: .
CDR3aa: CASSYAGQGKDTQYF
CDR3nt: TGTGCCAGCAGTTACGCCGGACAGGGGAAAGATACGCAGTATTTT

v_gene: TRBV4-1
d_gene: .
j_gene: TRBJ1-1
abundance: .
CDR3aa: CASSQGALNTEAFF
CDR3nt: TGCGCCAGCAGCCAAGGGGCCCTGAACACTGAAGCTTTCTTT

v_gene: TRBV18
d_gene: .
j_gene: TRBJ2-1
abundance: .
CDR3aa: CASSPPADYNEQFF
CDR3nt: TGTGCCAGCTCACCACCGGCGGACTACAATGAGCAGTTCTTC

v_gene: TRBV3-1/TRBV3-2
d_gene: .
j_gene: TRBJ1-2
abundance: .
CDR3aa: CASSQLAGEGYTF
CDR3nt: TGTGCCAGCAGCCAGTTGGCAGGGGAAGGCTACACCTTC

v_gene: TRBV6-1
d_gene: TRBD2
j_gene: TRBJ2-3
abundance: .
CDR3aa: CASSEPGSGRFDTQYF
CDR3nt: TGTGCCAGCAGTGAACCGGGCAGCGGGAGATTTGATACGCAGTATTTT

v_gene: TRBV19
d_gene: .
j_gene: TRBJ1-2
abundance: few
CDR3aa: CASTTVGGAVVGYTF
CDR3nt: TGTGCCAGTACGACAGTTGGGGGAGCAGTAGTTGGCTACACCTTC

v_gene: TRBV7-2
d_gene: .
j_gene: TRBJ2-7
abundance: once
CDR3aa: CASSFYRDYEQYF
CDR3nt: TGTGCCAGCAGCTTCTACAGGGACTACGAGCAGTACTTC

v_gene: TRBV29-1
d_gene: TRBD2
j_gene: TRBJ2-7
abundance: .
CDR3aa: CSVDEAGGYEQYF
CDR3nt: TGCAGCGTTGATGAAGCGGGAGGCTACGAGCAGTACTTC

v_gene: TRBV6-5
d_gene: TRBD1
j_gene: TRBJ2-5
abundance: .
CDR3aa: CASRPGQGRETQYF
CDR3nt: TGTGCCAGCAGACCGGGACAGGGGCGCGAGACCCAGTACTTC

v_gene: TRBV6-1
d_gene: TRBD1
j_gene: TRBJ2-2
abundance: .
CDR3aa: CASSERAGGNTGELFF
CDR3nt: TGTGCCAGCAGTGAAAGGGCAGGGGGGAACACCGGGGAGCTGTTTTTT

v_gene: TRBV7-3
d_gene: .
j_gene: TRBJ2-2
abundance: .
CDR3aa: CASSLNPGTGELFF
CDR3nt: TGTGCCAGCAGCCTCAATCCAGGGACCGGGGAGCTGTTTTTT

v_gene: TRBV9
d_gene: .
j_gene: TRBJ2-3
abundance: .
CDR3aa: CASSVSPSTDTQYF
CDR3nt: TGTGCCAGCAGCGTAAGTCCTAGTACAGATACGCAGTATTTT

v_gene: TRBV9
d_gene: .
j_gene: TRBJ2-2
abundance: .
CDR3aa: CASSVEALVTGELFF
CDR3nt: TGTGCCAGCAGCGTAGAAGCTTTAGTAACCGGGGAGCTGTTTTTT

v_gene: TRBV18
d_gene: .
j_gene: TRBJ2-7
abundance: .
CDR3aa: CASSRTSYEQYF
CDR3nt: TGTGCCAGCTCACGCACAAGCTACGAGCAGTACTTC

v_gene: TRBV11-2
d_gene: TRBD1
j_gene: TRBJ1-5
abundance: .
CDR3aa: CASSLGQGRWPQHF
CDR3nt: TGTGCCAGCAGCTTAGGACAGGGCCGATGGCCCCAGCATTTT

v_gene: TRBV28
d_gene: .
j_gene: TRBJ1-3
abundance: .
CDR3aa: CASSLFDTIYF
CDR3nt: TGTGCCAGCAGTTTATTCGATACCATATATTTT

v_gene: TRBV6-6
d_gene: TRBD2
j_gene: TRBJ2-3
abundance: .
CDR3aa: CAGASGNTDTQYF
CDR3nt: TGTGCCGGAGCCAGCGGGAACACAGATACGCAGTATTTT

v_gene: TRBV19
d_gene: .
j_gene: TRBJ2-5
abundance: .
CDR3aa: CASSPRVAVVQKLYF
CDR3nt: TGTGCCAGTAGTCCTAGGGTAGCGGTTGTCCAAAAGCTGTACTTC

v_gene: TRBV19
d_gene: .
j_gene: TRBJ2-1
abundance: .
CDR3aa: CASRRESRGEQFF
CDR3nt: TGTGCCAGCCGCCGGGAGAGTAGAGGTGAGCAGTTCTTC

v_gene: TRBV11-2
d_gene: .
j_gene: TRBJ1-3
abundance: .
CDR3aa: CASSSNRGNTIYF
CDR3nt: TGTGCCAGCAGCTCGAACAGGGGAAACACCATATATTTT

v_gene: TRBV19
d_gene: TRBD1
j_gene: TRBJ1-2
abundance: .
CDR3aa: CASSILGATGPNYGYTF
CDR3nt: TGTGCCAGTAGTATCTTAGGGGCGACAGGGCCAAACTATGGCTACACCTTC

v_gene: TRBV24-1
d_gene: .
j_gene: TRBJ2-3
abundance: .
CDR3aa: CATSDGRTTDTQYF
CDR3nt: TGTGCCACCAGTGATGGAAGGACCACAGATACGCAGTATTTT

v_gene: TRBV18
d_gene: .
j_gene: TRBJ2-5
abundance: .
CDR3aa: CASSQQLGGETQYF
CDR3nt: TGTGCCAGCTCACAACAACTAGGCGGAGAGACCCAGTACTTC

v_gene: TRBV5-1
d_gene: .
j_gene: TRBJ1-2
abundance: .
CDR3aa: CASSPAGTDYGYTF
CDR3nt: TGCGCCAGCAGCCCGGCCGGGACGGACTATGGCTACACCTTC

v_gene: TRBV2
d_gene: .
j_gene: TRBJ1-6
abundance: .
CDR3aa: CASIAGTGTLGSPLHF
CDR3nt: TGTGCCAGCATAGCCGGGACGGGAACCTTGGGTTCACCCCTCCACTTT

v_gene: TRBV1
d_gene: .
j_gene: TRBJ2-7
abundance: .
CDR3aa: CTSSRQSYEQYF
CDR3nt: TGCACCAGCAGCCGTCAGTCCTACGAGCAGTACTTC

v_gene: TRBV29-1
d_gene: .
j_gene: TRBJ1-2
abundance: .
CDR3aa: CSVEDGILGYTF
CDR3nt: TGCAGCGTTGAGGACGGGATTCTAGGCTACACCTTC

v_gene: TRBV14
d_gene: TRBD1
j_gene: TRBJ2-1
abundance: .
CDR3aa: CASSKTGGLYNEQFF
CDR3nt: TGTGCCAGCAGCAAAACAGGGGGCCTCTACAATGAGCAGTTCTTC

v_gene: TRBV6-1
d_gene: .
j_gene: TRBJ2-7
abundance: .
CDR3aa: CASSEASYVQYF
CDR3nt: TGTGCCAGCAGTGAAGCTAGTTATGTGCAGTACTTC

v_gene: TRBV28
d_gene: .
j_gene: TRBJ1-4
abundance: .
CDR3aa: CASSLWGSNEKLFF
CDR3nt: TGTGCCAGCAGTTTGTGGGGATCTAATGAAAAACTGTTTTTT

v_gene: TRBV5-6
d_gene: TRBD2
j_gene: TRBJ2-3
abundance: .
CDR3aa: CASSDVPGLATDTQYF
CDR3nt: TGTGCCAGCAGCGATGTACCGGGACTAGCAACAGATACGCAGTATTTT

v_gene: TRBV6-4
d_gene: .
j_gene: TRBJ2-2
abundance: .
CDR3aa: CASSFRGGNTGELFF
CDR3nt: TGTGCCAGCAGTTTCCGGGGCGGGAACACCGGGGAGCTGTTTTTT

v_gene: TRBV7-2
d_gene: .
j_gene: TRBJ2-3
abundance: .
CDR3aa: CASRPGTVTDTQYF
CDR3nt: TGTGCCAGCAGACCTGGGACTGTCACAGATACGCAGTATTTT

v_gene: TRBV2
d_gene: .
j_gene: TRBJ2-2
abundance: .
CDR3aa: CASRGWVTTGELFF
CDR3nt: TGTGCCAGCAGGGGGTGGGTGACCACCGGGGAGCTGTTTTTT

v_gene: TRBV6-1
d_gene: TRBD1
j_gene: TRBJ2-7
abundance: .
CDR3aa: CASREGGTYEQYF
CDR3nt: TGTGCCAGCAGGGAAGGGGGCACCTACGAGCAGTACTTC

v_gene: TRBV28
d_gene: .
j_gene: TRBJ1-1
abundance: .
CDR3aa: CASSSLLTDVNTEAFF
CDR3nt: TGTGCCAGCAGTTCCCTACTTACTGACGTGAACACTGAAGCTTTCTTT

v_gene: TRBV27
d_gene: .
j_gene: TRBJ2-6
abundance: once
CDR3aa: CASSPLDGARGANVLTF
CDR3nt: TGTGCCAGCAGTCCGCTGGACGGGGCTCGGGGGGCCAACGTCCTGACTTTC

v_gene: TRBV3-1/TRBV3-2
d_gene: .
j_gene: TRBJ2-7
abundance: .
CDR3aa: CASSLLSSDEQYF
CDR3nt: TGTGCCAGCAGCCTCCTAAGCTCGGACGAGCAGTACTTC

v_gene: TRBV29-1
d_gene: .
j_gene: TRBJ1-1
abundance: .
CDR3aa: CSARDTFEAFF
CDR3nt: TGCAGCGCCCGTGACACCTTTGAAGCTTTCTTT

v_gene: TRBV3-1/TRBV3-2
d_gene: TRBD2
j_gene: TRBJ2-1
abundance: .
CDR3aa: CASSSDWTSGMDEQFF
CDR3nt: TGTGCCAGCAGCTCCGATTGGACTAGCGGGATGGATGAGCAGTTCTTC

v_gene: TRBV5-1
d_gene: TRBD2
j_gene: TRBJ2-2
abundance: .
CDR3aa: CASSLAWTAGRDTGELFF
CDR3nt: TGCGCCAGCAGCTTGGCCTGGACAGCCGGGAGGGACACCGGGGAGCTGTTTTTT